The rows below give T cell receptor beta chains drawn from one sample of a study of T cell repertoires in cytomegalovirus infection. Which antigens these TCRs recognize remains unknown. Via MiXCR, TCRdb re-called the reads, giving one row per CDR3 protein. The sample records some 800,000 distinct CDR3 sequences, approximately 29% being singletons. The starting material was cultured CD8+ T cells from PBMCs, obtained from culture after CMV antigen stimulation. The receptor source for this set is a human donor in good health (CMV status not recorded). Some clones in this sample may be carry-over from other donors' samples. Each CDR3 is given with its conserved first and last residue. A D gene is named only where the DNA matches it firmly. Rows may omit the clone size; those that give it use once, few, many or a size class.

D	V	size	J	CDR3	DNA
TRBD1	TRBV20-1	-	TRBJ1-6	CSARDESGQPNSPLHF	TGCAGTGCTAGAGATGAATCGGGACAGCCTAATTCACCCCTCCACTTT
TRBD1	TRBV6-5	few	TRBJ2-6	CASSYSWAGGAFGANVLTF	TGTGCCAGCAGTTACTCGTGGGCAGGGGGCGCGTTTGGGGCCAACGTCCTGACTTTC
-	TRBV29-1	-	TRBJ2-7	CSVDSLGTDSYEQYF	TGCAGCGTTGACTCATTGGGCACAGATTCCTACGAGCAGTACTTC
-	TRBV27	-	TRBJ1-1	CASSLLGQVNTEAFF	TGTGCCAGCAGTTTACTGGGACAAGTGAACACTGAAGCTTTCTTT
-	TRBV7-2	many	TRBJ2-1	CASSGGRIINEQFF	TGTGCCAGCAGCGGGGGACGTATCATCAATGAGCAGTTCTTC
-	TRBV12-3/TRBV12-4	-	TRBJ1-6	CASSLEWEPNSPLHF	TGTGCCAGCAGTTTGGAGTGGGAACCTAATTCACCCCTCCACTTT
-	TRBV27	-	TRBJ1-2	CASSTRQYYGYTF	TGTGCCAGCAGTACCCGACAATACTATGGCTACACCTTC
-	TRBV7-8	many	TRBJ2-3	CASSYGTGPSTDTQYF	TGTGCCAGCAGCTACGGGACGGGCCCTAGCACAGATACGCAGTATTTT
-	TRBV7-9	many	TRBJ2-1	CASSIEGQGLIYEQFF	TGTGCCAGCAGCATTGAGGGGCAGGGCTTAATCTATGAGCAGTTCTTC
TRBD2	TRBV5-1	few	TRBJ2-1	CASSTDLSGSSYNEQFF	TGCGCCAGCAGCACAGATCTCAGCGGGAGCTCCTACAATGAGCAGTTCTTC
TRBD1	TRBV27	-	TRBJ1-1	CASSAPGQGGTEAFF	TGTGCCAGCAGCGCGCCGGGACAGGGAGGCACTGAAGCTTTCTTT
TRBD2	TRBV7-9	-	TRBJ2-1	CASSLAGVDNEQFF	TGTGCCAGCAGCTTGGCGGGGGTGGACAATGAGCAGTTCTTC
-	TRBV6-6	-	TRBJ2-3	CASGVAGKDYTQYF	TGTGCCAGCGGAGTCGCGGGAAAGGACTATACGCAGTATTTT
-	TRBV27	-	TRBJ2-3	CASSLTRGPTDTQYF	TGTGCCAGCAGTTTGACTAGAGGGCCCACAGATACGCAGTATTTT
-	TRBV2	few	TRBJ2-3	CASSHRSSDSTDTQYF	TGTGCCAGCAGCCACCGGTCTAGCGACAGCACAGATACGCAGTATTTT
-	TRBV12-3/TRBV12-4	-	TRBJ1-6	CASSPSQRGNSPLHF	TGTGCCAGCAGCCCCTCCCAGCGGGGGAATTCACCCCTCCACTTT
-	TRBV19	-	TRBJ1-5	CASSIDPGQFGDQPQHF	TGTGCCAGTAGTATAGACCCCGGGCAGTTTGGTGATCAGCCCCAGCATTTT
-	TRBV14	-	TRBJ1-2	CASSQDEKTGIYGYTF	TGTGCCAGCAGCCAAGATGAGAAAACAGGGATCTATGGCTACACCTTC
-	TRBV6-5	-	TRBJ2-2	CASSYQGRIMNTGELFF	TGTGCCAGCAGTTACCAGGGCAGGATTATGAACACCGGGGAGCTGTTTTTT
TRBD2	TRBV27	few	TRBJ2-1	CASSLRTSGNNEQFF	TGTGCCAGCAGTCTCCGGACTAGCGGGAATAATGAGCAGTTCTTC
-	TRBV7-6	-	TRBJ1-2	CASNHDSAGYTF	TGTGCCAGCAACCACGACAGCGCGGGCTACACCTTC
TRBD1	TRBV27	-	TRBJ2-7	CASSYSGTGSREQYF	TGTGCCAGCAGTTATTCCGGGACAGGGTCCCGCGAGCAGTACTTC
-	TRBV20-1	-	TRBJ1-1	CSGAVGGRATEAFF	TGCAGTGGCGCGGTTGGGGGGCGCGCCACTGAAGCTTTCTTT
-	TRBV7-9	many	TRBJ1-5	CASSSGSARSNQPQHF	TGTGCCAGCAGCTCCGGGTCGGCGCGGAGCAATCAGCCCCAGCATTTT
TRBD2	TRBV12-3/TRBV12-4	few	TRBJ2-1	CASSLSLAGGYSYNEQFF	TGTGCCAGCAGTTTATCACTAGCGGGGGGCTACTCCTACAATGAGCAGTTCTTC